These T cell receptor beta chains were read from a single sample in a study of cytomegalovirus exposure and HLA in healthy donors. Profiled with immunoSEQ multiplex PCR; TCRdb holds only in-frame clones, not every one. Among 200,000 to 250,000 clones listed, approximately 79% were seen once. Sequenced input: PBMCs. The receptor source for this set is a man in his fifties in good health and CMV-seronegative. CDR3s include the opening cysteine and the closing phenylalanine or tryptophan. The D gene is left open where the match is weak. Size is stated for part of the rows, as once, few or many counts, or as a class when the clone is expanded.

d_call j_call clone_size v_call cdr3_nt cdr3_aa
- TRBJ1-3 - TRBV19 TGTGCCAGTAGGGATCGAACGGGCTCTGGAAACACCATATATTTT CASRDRTGSGNTIYF
TRBD1 TRBJ1-4 few TRBV5-1 TGCGCCAGCAGCTTGGAAGGGACAGGGCGATCCGAAAAACTGTTTTTT CASSLEGTGRSEKLFF
TRBD1 TRBJ1-2 once TRBV6-5 TGTGCCAGCAGTTGGGACAGGAGGGATCGGGAGGGCTACACCTTC CASSWDRRDREGYTF
TRBD2 TRBJ2-1 - TRBV7-9 TGTGCCAGCAGCCCACCCTGGCGGGAGGCGCCTTACAATGAGCAGTTCTTC CASSPPWREAPYNEQFF
TRBD1 TRBJ1-5 once TRBV10-2 TGCGCCAGCAGACACGGGACAGCGACTAGCAATCAGCCCCAGCATTTT CASRHGTATSNQPQHF
- TRBJ1-3 - TRBV18 TGTGCCAGCTCACGCCTAGACCTACCTCGTGGAAACACCATATATTTT CASSRLDLPRGNTIYF
- TRBJ1-2 - TRBV27 TGTGCCAGCAGGCGGGGGGTGGATGGCTACACCTTC CASRRGVDGYTF
- TRBJ2-7 - TRBV29-1 TGCAGCGTCGAAGATTCGGGACATATCTGCGAGCAGTACTTC CSVEDSGHICEQYF
TRBD2 TRBJ2-1 - TRBV2 TGTGCCAGCAAGGGGACTAGCGGTCGCAATGAGCAGTTCTTC CASKGTSGRNEQFF
TRBD2 TRBJ2-1 - TRBV6-5 TGTGCCAGCAGGAGAGCGGGAGCCGCATACAATGAGCAGTTCTTC CASRRAGAAYNEQFF
- TRBJ2-1 once TRBV15 TGTGCCACCAGCAGAGTAGGTGCAGGGTACAATGAGCAGTTCTTC CATSRVGAGYNEQFF
- TRBJ1-2 - TRBV15 TGTGCCACCAGTCCCCGGGGGAACTATGGCTACACCTTC CATSPRGNYGYTF
TRBD2 TRBJ2-2 - TRBV6-5 TGTGCCAGCAGGGGTCCGGGACTAAACACCGGGGAGCTGTTTTTT CASRGPGLNTGELFF
TRBD1 TRBJ2-1 - TRBV18 TGTGCCAGCTCTCGTCTAGGGACAGGCTACAATGAGCAGTTCTTC CASSRLGTGYNEQFF
- TRBJ2-6 - TRBV28 TGTGCCAGCATGAACCGACTCTCTGGGGCCAACGTCCTGACTTTC CASMNRLSGANVLTF
TRBD1 TRBJ2-7 - TRBV19 TGTGCCAGTAGCAGGGGGACAGAGTACGAGCAGTACTTC CASSRGTEYEQYF
TRBD1 TRBJ2-7 - TRBV25-1 TGTGCCAGCAGTGATCCGGGACAGGCCTACGAGCAGTACTTC CASSDPGQAYEQYF
- TRBJ2-1 - TRBV7-2 TGTGCCAGCAGCGAAACTAGAGCTGAGCAGTTCTTC CASSETRAEQFF
- TRBJ2-1 - TRBV27 TGTGCCAGCAGTTCGTCCGGGACTTACAATGAGCAGTTCTTC CASSSSGTYNEQFF
- TRBJ2-2 once TRBV28 TGTGCCAGCAGTTTGGGTAGGAGTCACACCGGGGAGCTGTTTTTT CASSLGRSHTGELFF
- TRBJ2-1 - TRBV9 TGTGCCAGCAGCGTAGGGATAACCGACACCTACAATGAGCAGTTCTTC CASSVGITDTYNEQFF
TRBD1 TRBJ1-2 - TRBV6-5 TGTGCCAGCAGGTACGGGACAGATAACTATGGCTACACCTTC CASRYGTDNYGYTF
- TRBJ2-1 - TRBV29-1 TGCAGCGTTGAAGATCTAGGGGTCAGGGTCATGTCTAGGGCGGGAAGGAAATATGAGCAGTTCTTC CSVEDLGVRVMSRAGRKYEQFF
- TRBJ1-4 - TRBV2 TGTGCCAGCAGTGAAGGTAGCGCGGGAGTTAATGAAAAACTGTTTTTT CASSEGSAGVNEKLFF
TRBD1 TRBJ1-2 once TRBV25-1 TGTGCCAGCAGGGCGGACAGGGGGCTTTCTGGTGGCTACACCTTC CASRADRGLSGGYTF
TRBD1 TRBJ2-7 - TRBV6-4 TGTGCCAGCAGTGTCGGGACAGGGTCCGAGTACGAGCAGTACTTC CASSVGTGSEYEQYF
- TRBJ1-2 - TRBV5-1 TGCGCCAGCAGTCCAATAGAGGCTAACTATGGCTACACCTTC CASSPIEANYGYTF
TRBD1 TRBJ1-3 - TRBV9 TGTGCCAGCAGTCAACAGGGGGCTGGAAACACCATATATTTT CASSQQGAGNTIYF
- TRBJ1-5 - TRBV12-5 TGTGCTAGTGGTCTACAGACGGACTCTCCCCAGCATTTT CASGLQTDSPQHF
- TRBJ2-1 few TRBV20-1 TGCAGTGCTCCGGGTCGTGAGCAGTTCTTC CSAPGREQFF
- TRBJ1-2 - TRBV30 TGTGCCTGGTCTAACAGGGAAGTCGGCTATGGCTACACCTTC CAWSNREVGYGYTF
- TRBJ1-1 - TRBV10-3 TGTGCCATCAGTACAGGGATGAACACTGAAGCTTTCTTT CAISTGMNTEAFF
- TRBJ1-5 - TRBV27 TGTGCCAGCGGGGATACAGGGAGTCAGCCCCAGCATTTT CASGDTGSQPQHF
- TRBJ2-1 - TRBV30 TGTGCCTTGCGACCAGGGTACAATGAGCAGTTCTTC CALRPGYNEQFF
TRBD2 TRBJ2-7 - TRBV27 TGTGCCAGCAGTCCCTGGACTAGCGGGAGTGAGCAGTACTTC CASSPWTSGSEQYF
- TRBJ1-1 - TRBV2 TGTGCCAGGTTACAACTAGCGAACACTGAAGCTTTCTTT CARLQLANTEAFF
TRBD2 TRBJ2-1 few TRBV19 TGTGCCAGTAGTATCCCTAGCGGGAGCCGTAATGAGCAGTTCTTC CASSIPSGSRNEQFF
TRBD2 TRBJ2-1 - TRBV7-3 TGTGCCAGCAGCTTAAGAACATCGGGACTAGCGGGAGACCGGGGATTTGGAAGAGAAAATGAGCAGTTCTTC CASSLRTSGLAGDRGFGRENEQFF
- TRBJ1-1 - TRBV5-1 TGCGCCAGCAGCCAAGACATGAACACTGAAGCTTTCTTT CASSQDMNTEAFF
TRBD1 TRBJ1-5 - TRBV6-1 TGTGCCAGCAGGGGACAGGGCGGCAATCAGCCCCAGCATTTT CASRGQGGNQPQHF
- TRBJ1-6 - TRBV29-1 TGCAGCGCCAGGTTACAGGATAATTCACCCCTCCACTTT CSARLQDNSPLHF
TRBD1 TRBJ1-1 - TRBV6-1 TGTGCCAGCAGCGTCCCGGGACAGGGGGCGCCTGAAGCTTTCTTT CASSVPGQGAPEAFF
- TRBJ2-1 - TRBV7-9 TGTGCCAGCAGCCCCCCGGACAGTAAACTAGCGCGGAGGACGCGGAGGCAGTTCTTC CASSPPDSKLARRTRRQFF
- TRBJ1-5 - TRBV4-1 TGCGCCAGCAGCCAAGATCTACGGGGTAGCAATCAGCCCCAGCATTTT CASSQDLRGSNQPQHF
- TRBJ1-4 few TRBV19 TGTGCCAGTAGCCTTCGGGGGACTAATGAAAAACTGTTTTTT CASSLRGTNEKLFF
TRBD2 TRBJ2-1 - TRBV4-1 TGCGCCAGCAGCCAAGTTCCCCCCGGGACTATGAACAATGAGCAGTTCTTC CASSQVPPGTMNNEQFF
- TRBJ1-4 - TRBV5-1 TGCGCCAGCAGCTTGGACCCTCTAGATGGGGGCCTCGGTGAAAAACTGTTTTTT CASSLDPLDGGLGEKLFF
- TRBJ2-7 - TRBV29-1 TGCAGCGTGGGGGGACAGGCGGCAACCCCCTCTAGCGGAATATCCTACGAGCAGTACTTC CSVGGQAATPSSGISYEQYF
TRBD2 TRBJ2-3 once TRBV27 TGTGCCAGCAGTTTACTAGCGGGAGCGGAAGATACGCAGTATTTT CASSLLAGAEDTQYF
- TRBJ1-5 - TRBV27 TGTGCCAGCAATTTCCTGACAGCTCTTTATAGCAATCAGCCCCAGCATTTT CASNFLTALYSNQPQHF
TRBD2 TRBJ2-1 - TRBV9 TGTGCCAGCAGCGGATCCTTGGGACTAGCGGGGGCGAGCTCCTACAATGAGCAGTTCTTC CASSGSLGLAGASSYNEQFF